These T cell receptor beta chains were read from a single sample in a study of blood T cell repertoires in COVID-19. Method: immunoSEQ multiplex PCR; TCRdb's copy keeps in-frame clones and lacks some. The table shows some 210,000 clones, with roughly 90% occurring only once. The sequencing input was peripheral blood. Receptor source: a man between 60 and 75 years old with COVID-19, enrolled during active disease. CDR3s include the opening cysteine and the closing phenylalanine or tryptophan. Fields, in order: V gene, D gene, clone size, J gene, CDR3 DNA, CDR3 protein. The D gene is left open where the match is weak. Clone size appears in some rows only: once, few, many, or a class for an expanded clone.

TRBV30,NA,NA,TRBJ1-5,TGTGCCTGGAGCAGGGGCAACAATCAGCCCCAGCATTTT,CAWSRGNNQPQHF
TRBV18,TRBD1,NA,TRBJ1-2,TGTGCCAGCTCACCTGGCAGGGGGCCGGCTAACTATGGCTACACCTTC,CASSPGRGPANYGYTF
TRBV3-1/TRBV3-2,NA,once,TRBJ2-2,TGTGCCAGCAGCCCCCTAACCGCTACCGGGGAGCTGTTTTTT,CASSPLTATGELFF
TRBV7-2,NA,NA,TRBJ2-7,TGTGCCAGCAGCTTAGCGACCACTAGCGCCACTTACACAACAGGGACCTACGAGCAGTACTTC,CASSLATTSATYTTGTYEQYF
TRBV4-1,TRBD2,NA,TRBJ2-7,TGCGCCAGCAGCCAAGATTCGGCGGGAGGCGACGAGCAGTACTTC,CASSQDSAGGDEQYF
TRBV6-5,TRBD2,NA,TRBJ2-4,TGTGCCAGCACGGGACTAGCGGGAGTTGGTTACTTC,CASTGLAGVGYF
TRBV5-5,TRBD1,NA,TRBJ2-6,TGTGCCAGCAGCCAGACAGGGTCCGGGGCCAACGTCCTGACTTTC,CASSQTGSGANVLTF
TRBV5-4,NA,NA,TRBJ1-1,TGTGCCAGCAGCTTGGGGGGCCGGATGTCCACTGAAGCTTTCTTT,CASSLGGRMSTEAFF
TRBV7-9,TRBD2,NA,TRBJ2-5,TGTGCCAGCAGCGATCGTCTAGCGGGGGGGGAGACCCAGTACTTC,CASSDRLAGGETQYF
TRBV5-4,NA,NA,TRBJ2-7,TGTGCCAGCAGCTTTGGCGGTTCGACCTACGAGCAGTACTTC,CASSFGGSTYEQYF
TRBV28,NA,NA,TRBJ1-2,TGTGCCAGCAGTCCCCGCGGGGATGGCTACACCTTC,CASSPRGDGYTF
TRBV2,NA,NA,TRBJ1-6,TGTGCCAGCAGTAACACCGACAGTTATAATTCACCCCTCCACTTT,CASSNTDSYNSPLHF
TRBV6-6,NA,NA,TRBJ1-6,TGTGCCAGCAGTTACTCGACCTCTACAGGCTCACCCCTCCACTTT,CASSYSTSTGSPLHF
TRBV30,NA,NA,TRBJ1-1,TGTGCCTGGAGTGCTGCTACAGGTACCACTGAAGCTTTCTTT,CAWSAATGTTEAFF
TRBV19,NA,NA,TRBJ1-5,TGTGCCAGTAGTAAATTGAGGTCCCCTAGCAAATATAGCAATCAGCCCCAGCATTTT,CASSKLRSPSKYSNQPQHF
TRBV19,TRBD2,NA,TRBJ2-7,TGTGCCAGTAGTATAGGGACTAGCGGGAGGCCGTCCTACGAGCAGTACTTC,CASSIGTSGRPSYEQYF
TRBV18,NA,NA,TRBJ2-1,TGTGCCAGCTCGCCGGGACTCAACAATGAGCAGTTCTTC,CASSPGLNNEQFF
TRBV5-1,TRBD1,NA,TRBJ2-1,TGCGCCAGCAGCCCGACAGGGAATCTAAGGAATGAGCAGTTCTTC,CASSPTGNLRNEQFF
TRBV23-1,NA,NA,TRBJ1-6,TGCGCCAGCAGTCAATCGAGGGCCGGCGGGAATTCACCCCTCCACTTT,CASSQSRAGGNSPLHF
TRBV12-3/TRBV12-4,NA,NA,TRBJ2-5,TGTGCCAGCAGTTTGAACCGGCGGGTGACCCAGTACTTC,CASSLNRRVTQYF
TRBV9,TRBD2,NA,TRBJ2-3,TGTGCCAGCAGCTCCTTCGGGGCCAGCGGGGGGGCCCGCACAGATACGCAGTATTTT,CASSSFGASGGARTDTQYF
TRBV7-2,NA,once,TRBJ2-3,TGTGCCAGCAGCCTCACGAGAGCTAATCCCACAGATACGCAGTATTTT,CASSLTRANPTDTQYF
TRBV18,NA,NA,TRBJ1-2,TGTGCCAGCGCGGACCCGGGACGGGGGATCTATGGCTACACCTTC,CASADPGRGIYGYTF
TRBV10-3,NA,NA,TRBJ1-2,TGTGCCATCAGTGAGACAGGGAGCTATGGCTACACCTTC,CAISETGSYGYTF
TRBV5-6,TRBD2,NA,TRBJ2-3,TGTGCCAGCAGCCGCGGGGGTGGCACAGATACGCAGTATTTT,CASSRGGGTDTQYF
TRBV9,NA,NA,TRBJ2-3,TGTGCCAGCAGCCCTCCCAGGGCTAGCGGCACAGATACGCAGTATTTT,CASSPPRASGTDTQYF
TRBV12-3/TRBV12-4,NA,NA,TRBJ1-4,TGTGCCAGCAGTGGACTGTCAAATGAAAAACTGTTTTTT,CASSGLSNEKLFF
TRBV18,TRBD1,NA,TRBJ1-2,TGTGCCAGCTCACCCCCGTTAGGGGGCAACTATGGCTACACCTTC,CASSPPLGGNYGYTF
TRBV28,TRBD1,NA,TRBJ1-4,TGTGCCAGCAGTTTAATATCAGGGGGTGAAAAACTGTTTTTT,CASSLISGGEKLFF
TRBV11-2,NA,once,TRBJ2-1,TGTGCCAGCAGCCCGACGGGAAGCAACAATGAGCAGTTCTTC,CASSPTGSNNEQFF
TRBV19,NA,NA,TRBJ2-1,TGTGCCAGTCTAAGGACGGGGTTTAATGAGCAGTTCTTC,CASLRTGFNEQFF
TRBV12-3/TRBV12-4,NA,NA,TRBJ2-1,TGTGCCAGCAGTTTATCCGGGAATGAGCAGTTCTTC,CASSLSGNEQFF
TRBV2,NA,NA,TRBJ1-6,TGTGCCAGCAGTGAGTCAGGGCATTCGAATTCACCCCTCCACTTT,CASSESGHSNSPLHF
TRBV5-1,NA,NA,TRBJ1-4,TGCGCCAGCAGCATAGAAACAGGAGAAAAACTGTTTTTT,CASSIETGEKLFF
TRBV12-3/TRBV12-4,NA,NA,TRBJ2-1,TGTGCCAGCAGTTTTTCGAGCGGGCCTCAGCAGTTCTTC,CASSFSSGPQQFF
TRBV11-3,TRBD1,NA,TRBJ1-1,TGTGCCAGCAGCTTACAGGGGGCGAGTACTGAAGCTTTCTTT,CASSLQGASTEAFF
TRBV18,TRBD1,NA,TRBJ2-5,TGTGCCAGCTCACAGACAGGGAGCCCAGAGACCCAGTACTTC,CASSQTGSPETQYF
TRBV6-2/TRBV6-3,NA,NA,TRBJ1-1,TGTGCCAGCAGTTACGGAGCGGGGGTTACTGAAGCTTTCTTT,CASSYGAGVTEAFF
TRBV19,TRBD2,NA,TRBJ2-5,TGTGCCAGTCGAAGGTGGGGATCTAGCGGGCGAACGGGAGAGACCCAGTACTTC,CASRRWGSSGRTGETQYF
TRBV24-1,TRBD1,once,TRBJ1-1,TGTGCCACCAGTGATCGGGACAGGGAAGCTTTCTTT,CATSDRDREAFF
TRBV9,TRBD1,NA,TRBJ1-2,TGTGCCAGCAGCGGGCCGGGACAGGGGGACTATGGCTACACCTTC,CASSGPGQGDYGYTF
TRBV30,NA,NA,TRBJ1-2,TGTGCCTGGAGTTTTATGAGTATCTGGACAGCGAACTATGGCTACACCTTC,CAWSFMSIWTANYGYTF
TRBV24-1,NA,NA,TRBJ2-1,TGTGCCACCGGAGCCTACAATGAGCAGTTCTTC,CATGAYNEQFF
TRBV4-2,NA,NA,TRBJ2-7,TGTGCCAGCAGCCAATCCGGGAACTCCTACGAGCAGTACTTC,CASSQSGNSYEQYF
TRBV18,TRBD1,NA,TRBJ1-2,TGTGCCAGCTCACCCGCCGGGACAGGGGGTAACTATGGCTACACCTTC,CASSPAGTGGNYGYTF
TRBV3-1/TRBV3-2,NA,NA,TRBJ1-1,TGTGCCAGCAGCCCCGCGGGCAGTGAAGCTTTCTTT,CASSPAGSEAFF
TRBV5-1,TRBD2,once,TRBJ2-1,TGCGCCAGCAGCCTTCCGGGGGGCGGGGGGGCCGTAAGCGAGAAGTTCTTC,CASSLPGGGGAVSEKFF
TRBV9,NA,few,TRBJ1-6,TGTGCCAGCAGTCGACAACAGGGTTCAGATAATTCACCCCTCCACTTT,CASSRQQGSDNSPLHF
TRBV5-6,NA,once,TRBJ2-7,TGTGCCAGCAGCTTGGGCAGGCCCGCAAAACACGAGCAGTACTTC,CASSLGRPAKHEQYF
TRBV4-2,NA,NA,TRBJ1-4,TGTGCCAGCAGCCTGAACGGTCGACCGAGGACTAATGAAAAACTGTTTTTT,CASSLNGRPRTNEKLFF
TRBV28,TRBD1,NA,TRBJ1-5,TGTGCCAGCAGTTACCTGGGCAGGGGGAGCAATCAGCCCCAGCATTTT,CASSYLGRGSNQPQHF
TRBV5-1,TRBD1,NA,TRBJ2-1,TGCGCCAGCAGCCATGGACAGGGGGCGCCAGGTGAGCAGTTCTTC,CASSHGQGAPGEQFF
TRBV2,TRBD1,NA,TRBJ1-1,TGTGCCAGCGGCCCCCCCGGGACAGGCGGGTTAGAAGCTTTCTTT,CASGPPGTGGLEAFF
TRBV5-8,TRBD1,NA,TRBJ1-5,TGTGCCAGCAGCCTACGGGACAGGGTTGAGCCCCAGCATTTT,CASSLRDRVEPQHF
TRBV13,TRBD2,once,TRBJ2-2,TGTGCCAGCAGCTTATTCTCGGGAGGGCCTGACGGGGAGCTGTTTTTT,CASSLFSGGPDGELFF
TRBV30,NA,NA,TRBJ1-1,TGTGCCTGGAGTGTGGGCATAACAGATATTGAAGCTTTCTTT,CAWSVGITDIEAFF
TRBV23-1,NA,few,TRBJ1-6,TGCGCCAGCACCTTACCTCCGGCCCCCAGGTCTAATTCACCCCTCCACTTT,CASTLPPAPRSNSPLHF
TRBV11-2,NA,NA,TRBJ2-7,TGTGCCAGCAGGGGGGGGCTAGGGCAGTACTTC,CASRGGLGQYF